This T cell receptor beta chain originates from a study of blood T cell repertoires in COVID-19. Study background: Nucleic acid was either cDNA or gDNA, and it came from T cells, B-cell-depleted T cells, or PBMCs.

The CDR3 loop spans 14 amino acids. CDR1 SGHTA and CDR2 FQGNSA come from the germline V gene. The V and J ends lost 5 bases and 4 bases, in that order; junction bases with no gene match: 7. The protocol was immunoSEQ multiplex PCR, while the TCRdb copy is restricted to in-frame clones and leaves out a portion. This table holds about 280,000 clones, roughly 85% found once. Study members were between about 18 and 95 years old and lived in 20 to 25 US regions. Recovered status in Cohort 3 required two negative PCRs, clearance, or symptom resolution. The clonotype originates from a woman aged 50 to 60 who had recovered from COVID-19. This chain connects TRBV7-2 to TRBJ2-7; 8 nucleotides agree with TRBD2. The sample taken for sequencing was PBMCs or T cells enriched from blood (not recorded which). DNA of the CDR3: TGTGCCAGCAGCCCCCAAGCGGGGGTATACGAGCAGTACTTC. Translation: CASSPQAGVYEQYF.